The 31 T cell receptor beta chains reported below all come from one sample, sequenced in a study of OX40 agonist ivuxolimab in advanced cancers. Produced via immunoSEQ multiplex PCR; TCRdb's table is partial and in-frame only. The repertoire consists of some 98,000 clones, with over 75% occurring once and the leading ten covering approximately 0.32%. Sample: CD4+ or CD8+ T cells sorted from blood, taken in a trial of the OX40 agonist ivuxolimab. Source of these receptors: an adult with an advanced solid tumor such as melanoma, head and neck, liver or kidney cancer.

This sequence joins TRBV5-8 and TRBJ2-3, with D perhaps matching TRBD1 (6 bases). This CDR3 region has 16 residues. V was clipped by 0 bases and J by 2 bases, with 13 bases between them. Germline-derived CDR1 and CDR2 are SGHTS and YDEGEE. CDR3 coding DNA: TGTGCCAGCAGCTTGGCCGGGACAAGATCCACAGATACGCAGTATTTT. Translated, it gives CASSLAGTRSTDTQYF. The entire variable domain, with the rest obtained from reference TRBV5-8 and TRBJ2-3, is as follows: EAGVTQSPTHLIKTRGQQATLRCSPISGHTSVYWYQQALGLGLQFLLWYDEGEERNRGNFPPRFSGRQFPNYSSELNVNALELEDSALYLCASSLAGTRSTDTQYFGPGTRLTVL.

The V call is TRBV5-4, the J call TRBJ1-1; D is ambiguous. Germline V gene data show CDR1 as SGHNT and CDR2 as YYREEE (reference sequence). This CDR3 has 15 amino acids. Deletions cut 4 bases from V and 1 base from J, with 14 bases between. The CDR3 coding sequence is TGTGCCAGCAGCCCTAGACTCGGTGGGAACACTGAAGCTTTCTTT. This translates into CASSPRLGGNTEAFF.

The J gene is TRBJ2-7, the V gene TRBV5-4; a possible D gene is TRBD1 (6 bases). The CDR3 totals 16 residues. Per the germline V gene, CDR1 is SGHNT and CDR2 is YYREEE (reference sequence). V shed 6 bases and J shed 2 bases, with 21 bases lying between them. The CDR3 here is CASIRLQGGSPYEQYF. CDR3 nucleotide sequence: TGTGCCAGCATCCGGCTACAGGGTGGTTCCCCCTACGAGCAGTACTTC.

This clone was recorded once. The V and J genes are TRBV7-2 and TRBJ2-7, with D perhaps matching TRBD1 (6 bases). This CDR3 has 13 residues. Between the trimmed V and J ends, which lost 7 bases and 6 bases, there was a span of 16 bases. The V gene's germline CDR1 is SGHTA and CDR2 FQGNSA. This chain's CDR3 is CASTVPGAREQYF. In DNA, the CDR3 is TGTGCCAGCACCGTTCCAGGGGCCCGCGAGCAGTACTTC.

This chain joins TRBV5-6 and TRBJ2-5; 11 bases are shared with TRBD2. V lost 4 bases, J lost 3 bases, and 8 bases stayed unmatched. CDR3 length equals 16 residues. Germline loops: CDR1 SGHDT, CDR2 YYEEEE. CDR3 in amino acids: CASSPKPGLAEETQYF. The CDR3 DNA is TGTGCCAGCAGCCCAAAACCGGGACTAGCGGAAGAGACCCAGTACTTC.

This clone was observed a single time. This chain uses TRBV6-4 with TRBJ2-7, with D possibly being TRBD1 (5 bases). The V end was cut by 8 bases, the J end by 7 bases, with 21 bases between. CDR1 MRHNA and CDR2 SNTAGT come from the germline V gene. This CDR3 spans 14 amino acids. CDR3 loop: CASGKRQRIPEQYF. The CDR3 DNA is TGTGCCAGCGGCAAGAGACAGCGCATTCCGGAGCAGTACTTC.

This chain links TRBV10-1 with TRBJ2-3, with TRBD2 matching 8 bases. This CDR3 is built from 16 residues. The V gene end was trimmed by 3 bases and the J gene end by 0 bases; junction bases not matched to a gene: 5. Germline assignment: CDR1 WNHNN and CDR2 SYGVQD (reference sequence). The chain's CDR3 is CASSETLAASTDTQYF. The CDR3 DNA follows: TGCGCCAGCAGTGAAACACTAGCGGCTAGCACAGATACGCAGTATTTT.

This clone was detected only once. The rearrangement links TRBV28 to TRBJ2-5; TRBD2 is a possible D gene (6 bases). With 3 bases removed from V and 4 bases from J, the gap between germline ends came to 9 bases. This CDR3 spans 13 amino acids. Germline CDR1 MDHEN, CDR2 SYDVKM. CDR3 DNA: TGTGCCAGCAGTTTCCTGGGGGGAGAGACCCAGTACTTC. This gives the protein CASSFLGGETQYF.

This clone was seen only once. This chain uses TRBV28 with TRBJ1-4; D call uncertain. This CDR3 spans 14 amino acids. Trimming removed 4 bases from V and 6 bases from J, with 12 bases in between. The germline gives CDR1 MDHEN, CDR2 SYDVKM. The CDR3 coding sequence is TGTGCCAGCAGTTGGCAGGTTCGTTATGAAAAACTGTTTTTT. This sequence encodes CASSWQVRYEKLFF.

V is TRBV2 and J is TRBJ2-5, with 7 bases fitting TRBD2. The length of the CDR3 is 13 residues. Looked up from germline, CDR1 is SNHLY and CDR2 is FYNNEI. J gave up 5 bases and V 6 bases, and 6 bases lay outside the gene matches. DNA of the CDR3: TGTGCCAGCAGGAGACTAGCACGGGAGACCCAGTACTTC. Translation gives CASRRLARETQYF.

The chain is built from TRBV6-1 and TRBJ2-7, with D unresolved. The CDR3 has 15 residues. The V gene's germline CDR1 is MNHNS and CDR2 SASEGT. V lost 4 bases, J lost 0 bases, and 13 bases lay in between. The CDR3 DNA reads TGTGCCAGCAGTGTCCTGGCGAGGAGCTCCTACGAGCAGTACTTC. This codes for CASSVLARSSYEQYF.

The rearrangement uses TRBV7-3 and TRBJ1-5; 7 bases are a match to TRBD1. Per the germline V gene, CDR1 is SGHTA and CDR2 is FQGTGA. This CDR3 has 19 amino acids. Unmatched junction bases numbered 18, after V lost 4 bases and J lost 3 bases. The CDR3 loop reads CASSSQLGEGAPLNQPQHF. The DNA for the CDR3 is TGTGCCAGCAGCTCCCAACTTGGAGAGGGGGCCCCTCTCAATCAGCCCCAGCATTTT.

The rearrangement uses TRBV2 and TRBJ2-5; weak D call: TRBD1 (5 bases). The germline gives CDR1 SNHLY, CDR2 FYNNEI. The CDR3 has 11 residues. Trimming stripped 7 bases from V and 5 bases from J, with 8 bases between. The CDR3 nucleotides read TGTGCCAGCACAGGGTTGGAGACCCAGTACTTC. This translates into CASTGLETQYF.

The CDR3 is CAGRTTKTYEQYF. The CDR3 region has the DNA TGTGCCGGGAGGACAACGAAAACCTACGAGCAGTACTTC. The chain couples TRBV7-9 to TRBJ2-7, with D possibly TRBD2 on 6 matching bases. This CDR3 has 13 residues. The V end was cut by 11 bases, the J end by 2 bases, with 16 bases between. The germline gives CDR1 SEHNR, CDR2 FQNEAQ (reference sequence).

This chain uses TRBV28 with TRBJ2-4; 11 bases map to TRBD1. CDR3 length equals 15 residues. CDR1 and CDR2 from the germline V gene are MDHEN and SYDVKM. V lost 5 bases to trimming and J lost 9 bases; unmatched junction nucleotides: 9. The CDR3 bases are TGTGCCAGCAGTCCAATAGGACAGGGGGCAATCATTCAGTACTTC. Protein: CASSPIGQGAIIQYF.

CDR3 in amino acids: CASSLGVAQETQYF. In nucleotides, the CDR3 is TGTGCCAGCAGCTTAGGCGTGGCACAAGAGACCCAGTACTTC. The chain employs TRBV7-9 and TRBJ2-5; the D is unclear. The CDR3 is made up of 14 amino acids. The germline V gene encodes CDR1 SEHNR and CDR2 FQNEAQ (reference sequence). Trimming removed 1 base from V and 2 bases from J, with 8 bases in between.

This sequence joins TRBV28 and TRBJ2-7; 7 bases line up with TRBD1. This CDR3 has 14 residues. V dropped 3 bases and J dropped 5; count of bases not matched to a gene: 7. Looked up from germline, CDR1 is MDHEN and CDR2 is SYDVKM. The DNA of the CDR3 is TGTGCCAGCAGTTTCGACAGGGTCTCTCACGAGCAGTACTTC. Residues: CASSFDRVSHEQYF.

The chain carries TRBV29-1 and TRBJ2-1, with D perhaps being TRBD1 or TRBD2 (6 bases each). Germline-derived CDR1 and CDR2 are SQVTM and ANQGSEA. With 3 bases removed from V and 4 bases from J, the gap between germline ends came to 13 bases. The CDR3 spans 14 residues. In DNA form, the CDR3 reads TGCAGCGTTGAGGGGGCTAGCGCGTACAATGAGCAGTTCTTC. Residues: CSVEGASAYNEQFF.

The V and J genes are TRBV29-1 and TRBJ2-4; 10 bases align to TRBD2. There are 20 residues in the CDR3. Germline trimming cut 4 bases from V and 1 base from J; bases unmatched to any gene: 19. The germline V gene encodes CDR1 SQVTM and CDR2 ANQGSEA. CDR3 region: CSVVEAVLAGGRSAKNIQYF. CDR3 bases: TGCAGCGTTGTGGAAGCGGTGTTAGCGGGGGGCCGATCGGCCAAAAACATTCAGTACTTC.

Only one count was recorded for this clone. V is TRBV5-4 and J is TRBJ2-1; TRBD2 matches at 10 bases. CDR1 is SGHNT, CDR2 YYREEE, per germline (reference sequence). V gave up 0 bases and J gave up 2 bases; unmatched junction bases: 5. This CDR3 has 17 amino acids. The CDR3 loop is CASSLAATSGTYNEQFF. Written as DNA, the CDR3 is TGTGCCAGCAGCTTGGCCGCTACTAGCGGGACCTACAATGAGCAGTTCTTC.

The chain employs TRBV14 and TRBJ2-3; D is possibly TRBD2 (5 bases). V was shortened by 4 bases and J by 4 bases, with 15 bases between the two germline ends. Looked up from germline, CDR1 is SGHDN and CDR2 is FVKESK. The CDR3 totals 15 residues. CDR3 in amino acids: CASSPAGVLADTQYF. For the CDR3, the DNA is TGTGCCAGCAGCCCCGCCGGGGTACTGGCAGATACGCAGTATTTT.

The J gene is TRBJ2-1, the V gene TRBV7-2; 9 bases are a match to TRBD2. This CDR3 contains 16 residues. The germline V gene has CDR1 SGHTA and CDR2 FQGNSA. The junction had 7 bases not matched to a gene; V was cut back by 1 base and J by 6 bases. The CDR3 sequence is CASSLVGLAGPNEQFF. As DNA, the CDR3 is TGTGCCAGCAGCTTAGTTGGTCTAGCGGGACCCAATGAGCAGTTCTTC.

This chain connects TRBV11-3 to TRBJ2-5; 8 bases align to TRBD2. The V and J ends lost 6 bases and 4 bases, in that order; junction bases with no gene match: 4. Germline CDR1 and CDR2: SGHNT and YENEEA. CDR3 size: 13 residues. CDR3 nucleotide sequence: TGTGCCAGCAGTAAAACTAGCGGAGAGACCCAGTACTTC. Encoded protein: CASSKTSGETQYF.

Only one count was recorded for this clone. CDR3 sequence reads: CASRSGSWYEQYF. The CDR3, as DNA: TGTGCCAGCAGGAGCGGGAGTTGGTACGAGCAGTACTTC. The rearrangement uses TRBV28 and TRBJ2-7, with 8 bases lining up with TRBD2. There are 13 residues in the CDR3. J lost 4 bases, V lost 6 bases, and 5 bases had no gene match. The germline V gene encodes CDR1 MDHEN and CDR2 SYDVKM.

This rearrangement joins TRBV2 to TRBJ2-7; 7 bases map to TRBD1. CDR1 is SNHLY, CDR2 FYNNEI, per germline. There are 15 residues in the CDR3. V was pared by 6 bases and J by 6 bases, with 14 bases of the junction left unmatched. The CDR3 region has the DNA TGTGCCAGCAGAGGAGAGAGGACAGGCGCTGGCGAGCAGTACTTC. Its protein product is CASRGERTGAGEQYF.

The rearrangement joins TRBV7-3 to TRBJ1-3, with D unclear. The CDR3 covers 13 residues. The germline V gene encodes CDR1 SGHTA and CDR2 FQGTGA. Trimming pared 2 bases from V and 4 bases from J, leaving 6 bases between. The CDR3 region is CASSLEYGNTIYF. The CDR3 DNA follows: TGTGCCAGCAGCTTAGAATACGGAAACACCATATATTTT.

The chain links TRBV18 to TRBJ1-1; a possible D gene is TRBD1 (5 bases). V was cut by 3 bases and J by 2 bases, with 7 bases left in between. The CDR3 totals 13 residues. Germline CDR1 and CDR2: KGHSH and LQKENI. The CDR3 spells CASSPQGNTEAFF. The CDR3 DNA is TGTGCCAGCTCACCGCAGGGAAACACTGAAGCTTTCTTT.

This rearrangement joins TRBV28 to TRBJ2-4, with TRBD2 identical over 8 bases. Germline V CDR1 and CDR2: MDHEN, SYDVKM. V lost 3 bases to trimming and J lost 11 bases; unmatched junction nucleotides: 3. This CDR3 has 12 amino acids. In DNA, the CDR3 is TGTGCCAGCAGTTTGAAGACTAGCGTTCAGTACTTC. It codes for CASSLKTSVQYF.

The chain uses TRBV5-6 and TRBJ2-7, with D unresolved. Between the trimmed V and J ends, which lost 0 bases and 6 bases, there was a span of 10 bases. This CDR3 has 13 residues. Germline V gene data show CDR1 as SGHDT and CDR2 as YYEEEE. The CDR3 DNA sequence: TGTGCCAGCAGCTTGGGACCCTCGGGCGAGCAGTACTTC. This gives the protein CASSLGPSGEQYF.

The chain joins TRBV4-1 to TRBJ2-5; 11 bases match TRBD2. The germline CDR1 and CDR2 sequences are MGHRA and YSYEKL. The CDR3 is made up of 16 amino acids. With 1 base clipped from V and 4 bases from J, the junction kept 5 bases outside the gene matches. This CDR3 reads CASSQGVLAGGETQYF. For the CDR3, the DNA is TGCGCCAGCAGCCAAGGGGTGCTAGCGGGAGGAGAGACCCAGTACTTC.

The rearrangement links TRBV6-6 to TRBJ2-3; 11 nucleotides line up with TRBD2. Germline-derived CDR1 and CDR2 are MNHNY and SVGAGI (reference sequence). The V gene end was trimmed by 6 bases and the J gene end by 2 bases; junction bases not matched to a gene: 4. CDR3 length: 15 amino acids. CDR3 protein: CASSGTSGLTDTQYF. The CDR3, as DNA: TGTGCCAGCAGCGGGACTAGCGGACTCACAGATACGCAGTATTTT.